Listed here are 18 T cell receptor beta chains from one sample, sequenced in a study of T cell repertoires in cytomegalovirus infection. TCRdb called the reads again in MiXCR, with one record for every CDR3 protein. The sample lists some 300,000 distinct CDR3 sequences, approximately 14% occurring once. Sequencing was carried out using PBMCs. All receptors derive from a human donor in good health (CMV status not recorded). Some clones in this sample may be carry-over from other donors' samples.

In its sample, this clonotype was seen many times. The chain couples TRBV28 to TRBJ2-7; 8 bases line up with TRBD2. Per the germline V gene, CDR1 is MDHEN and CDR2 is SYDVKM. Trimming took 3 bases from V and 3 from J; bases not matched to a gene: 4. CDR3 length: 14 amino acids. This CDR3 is CASSFWSGSYEQYF. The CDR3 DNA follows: TGTGCCAGCAGTTTCTGGAGCGGGAGCTACGAGCAGTACTTC.

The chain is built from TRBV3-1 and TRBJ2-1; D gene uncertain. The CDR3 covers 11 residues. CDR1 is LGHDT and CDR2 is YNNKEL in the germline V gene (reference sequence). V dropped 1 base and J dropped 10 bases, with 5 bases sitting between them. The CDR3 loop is CASSQVDEQFF. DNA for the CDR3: TGTGCCAGCAGCCAAGTAGACGAGCAGTTCTTC.

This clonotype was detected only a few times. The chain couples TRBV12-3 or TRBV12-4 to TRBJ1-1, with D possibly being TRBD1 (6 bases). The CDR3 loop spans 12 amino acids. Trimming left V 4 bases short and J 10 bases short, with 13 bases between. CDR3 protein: CASSSGARAAFF. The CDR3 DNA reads TGTGCCAGCAGTTCAGGGGCACGGGCAGCTTTCTTT.

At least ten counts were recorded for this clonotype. CDR3 loop: CASSSHGGVSCNQPQHF. CDR3 DNA: TGTGCCAGCAGTTCCCACGGGGGCGTATCGTGCAATCAGCCCCAGCATTTT. The rearrangement joins TRBV6-7 to TRBJ1-5; D perhaps matches TRBD1 (6 bases). TRBV6-7 falls under the ORF class, with uncertain function. Trimming took 4 bases from V and 2 from J, leaving 18 bases between them. The length of the CDR3 is 17 residues.

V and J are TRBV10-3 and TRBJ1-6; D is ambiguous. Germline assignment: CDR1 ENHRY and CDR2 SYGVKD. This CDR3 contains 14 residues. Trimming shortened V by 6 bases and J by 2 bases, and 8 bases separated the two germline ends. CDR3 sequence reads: CAIRAGPYNSPLHF. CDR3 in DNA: TGTGCCATCAGGGCCGGGCCCTATAATTCACCCCTCCACTTT.

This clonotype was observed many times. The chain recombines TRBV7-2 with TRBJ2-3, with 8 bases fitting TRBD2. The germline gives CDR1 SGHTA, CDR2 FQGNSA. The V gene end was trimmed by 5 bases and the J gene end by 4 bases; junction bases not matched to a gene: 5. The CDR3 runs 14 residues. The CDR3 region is CASSPRGGPDTQYF. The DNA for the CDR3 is TGTGCCAGCAGCCCCCGGGGGGGGCCAGATACGCAGTATTTT.

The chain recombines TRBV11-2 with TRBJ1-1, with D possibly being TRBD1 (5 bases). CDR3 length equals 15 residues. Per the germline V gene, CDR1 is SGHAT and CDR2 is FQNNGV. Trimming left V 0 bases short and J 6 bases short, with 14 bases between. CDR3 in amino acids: CASSLDSRRGAEAFF. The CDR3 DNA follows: TGTGCCAGCAGCTTAGATAGCCGAAGGGGTGCTGAAGCTTTCTTT.

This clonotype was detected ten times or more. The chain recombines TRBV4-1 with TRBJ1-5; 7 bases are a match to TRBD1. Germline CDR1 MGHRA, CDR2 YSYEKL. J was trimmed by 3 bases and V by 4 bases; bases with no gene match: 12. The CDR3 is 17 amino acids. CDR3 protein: CASSLNPRTGLNQPQHF. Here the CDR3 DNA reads TGCGCCAGCAGCCTTAACCCCCGGACAGGACTCAATCAGCCCCAGCATTTT.

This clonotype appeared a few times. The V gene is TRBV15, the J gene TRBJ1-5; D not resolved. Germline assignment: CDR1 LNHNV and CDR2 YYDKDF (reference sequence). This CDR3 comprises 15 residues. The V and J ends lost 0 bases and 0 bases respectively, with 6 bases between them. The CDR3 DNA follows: TGTGCCACCAGCAGAGACCAGAGTAGCAATCAGCCCCAGCATTTT. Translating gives CATSRDQSSNQPQHF.

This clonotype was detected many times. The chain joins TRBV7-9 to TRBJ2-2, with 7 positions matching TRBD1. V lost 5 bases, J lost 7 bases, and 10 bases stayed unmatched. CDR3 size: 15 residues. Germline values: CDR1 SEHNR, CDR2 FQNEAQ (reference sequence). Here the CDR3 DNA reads TGTGCCAGCAGCGATCGGGACAGCTATGGCGGGGAGCTGTTTTTT. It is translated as CASSDRDSYGGELFF. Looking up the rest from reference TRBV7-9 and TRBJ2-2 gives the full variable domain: DTGVSQNPRHKITKRGQNVTFRCDPISEHNRLYWYRQTLGQGPEFLTYFQNEAQLEKSRLLSDRFSAERPKGSFSTLEIQRTEQGDSAMYLCASSDRDSYGGELFFGEGSRLTVL.

The CDR3 is CAISESQRLAENNEQFF. DNA of the CDR3: TGTGCCATCAGTGAGTCACAACGACTAGCGGAGAACAATGAGCAGTTCTTC. The chain has TRBV10-3 and TRBJ2-1; 9 nucleotides agree with TRBD2. V lost 0 bases and J lost 5; bases outside the gene matches: 8. From germline, CDR1 is ENHRY and CDR2 SYGVKD. This CDR3 is built from 17 residues.

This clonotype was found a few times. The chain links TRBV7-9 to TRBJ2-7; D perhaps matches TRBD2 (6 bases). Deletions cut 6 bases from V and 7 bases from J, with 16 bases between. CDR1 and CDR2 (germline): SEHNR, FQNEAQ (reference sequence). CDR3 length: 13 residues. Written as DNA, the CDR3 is TGTGCCAGCAGAGCCACCGGGACTCAAGAGCAGTACTTC. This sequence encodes CASRATGTQEQYF.

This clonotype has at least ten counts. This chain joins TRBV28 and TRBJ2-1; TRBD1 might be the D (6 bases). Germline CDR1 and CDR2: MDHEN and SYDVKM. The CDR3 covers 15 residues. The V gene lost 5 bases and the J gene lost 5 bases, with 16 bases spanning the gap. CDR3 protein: CASSPSGQPNNEQFF. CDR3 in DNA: TGTGCCAGCAGTCCCTCCGGACAGCCGAACAATGAGCAGTTCTTC.

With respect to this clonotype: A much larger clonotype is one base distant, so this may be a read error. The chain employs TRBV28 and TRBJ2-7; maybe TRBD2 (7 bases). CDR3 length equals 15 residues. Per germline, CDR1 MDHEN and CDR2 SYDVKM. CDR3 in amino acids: CVSSRGAGLAYEQYF. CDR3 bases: TGTGTCAGCAGCAGGGGAGCGGGGTTAGCCTACGAGCAGTACTTC.

The CDR3 reads CAIKSLLDSPLHF. The CDR3 DNA sequence: TGTGCCATCAAATCCCTGTTGGATTCACCCCTCCACTTT. The V gene is TRBV10-3, the J gene TRBJ1-6; unclear D gene. The CDR3 runs to 13 residues. The V gene's germline CDR1 is ENHRY and CDR2 SYGVKD. Trimming took 7 bases from V and 8 from J, leaving 12 bases between them.

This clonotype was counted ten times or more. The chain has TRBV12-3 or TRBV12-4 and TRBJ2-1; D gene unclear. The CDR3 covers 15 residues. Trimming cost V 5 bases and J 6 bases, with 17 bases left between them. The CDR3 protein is CASSPRGPGGNEQFF. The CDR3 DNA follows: TGTGCCAGCAGTCCGAGAGGTCCGGGTGGCAATGAGCAGTTCTTC.

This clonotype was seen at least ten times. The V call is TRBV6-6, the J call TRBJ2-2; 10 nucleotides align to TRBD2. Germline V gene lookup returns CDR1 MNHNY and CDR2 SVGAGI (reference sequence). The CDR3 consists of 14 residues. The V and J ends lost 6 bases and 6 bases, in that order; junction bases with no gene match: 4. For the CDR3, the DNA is TGTGCCAGCAGGCCTAGCGGGAGATCCGGGGAGCTGTTTTTT. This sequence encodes CASRPSGRSGELFF.

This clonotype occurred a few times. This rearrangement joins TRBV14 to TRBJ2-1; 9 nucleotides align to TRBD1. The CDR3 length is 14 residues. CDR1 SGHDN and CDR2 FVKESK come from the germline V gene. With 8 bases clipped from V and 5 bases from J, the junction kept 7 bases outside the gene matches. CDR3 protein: CASLAGQGNNEQFF. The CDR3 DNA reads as TGTGCCAGCCTCGCGGGACAGGGTAACAATGAGCAGTTCTTC.